The T cell receptor (beta chain) described here comes from a study of CXCR3 chemokines and chemotherapy response in bladder cancer. As regards this clonotype: This sequence is one base from a far larger clone and is likely a read error.

Germline CDR1 reads MNHEY; CDR2 reads SVGEGT. V was clipped by 6 bases and J by 13 bases; unmatched bases: 17. The CDR3 covers 17 residues. TCRdb re-analysed the PCR reads in MiXCR, keeping a single row per CDR3 protein. The sample includes 8,000 to 10,000 distinct CDR3 sequences, under 30% of them seen just once. The TCR comes from a human donor with bladder cancer that did not respond to neoadjuvant chemotherapy. This sample was gathered from a patient whose treatment included neoadjuvant chemotherapy. The chain joins TRBV6-2 or TRBV6-3 to TRBJ2-1, with TRBD2 identical over 14 bases. The DNA for the CDR3 is TGTGCCAGCAGGGGGACTAGCGGGGGACACAACCAAGAGACCCAGTTCTTC. It specifies CASRGTSGGHNQETQFF.